Listed here is a single T cell receptor beta chain. Its antigen is undetermined. This entry belongs to a study of CD8+ T cells in alopecia areata. Findings and caveats of the study: Scalp and blood samples kept many expanded lesional clones throughout tofacitinib.

As to treatment: oral pan-JAK inhibitor, 5-10 mg twice daily. Extracted from the samples, RNA was reverse transcribed into cDNA to serve as the sequencing template. Here immunoSEQ multiplex PCR was the method, and the copy in TCRdb shows in-frame clones only, minus some. The sample shows approximately 210,000 clones, 60% to 70% of them seen only once. The clonotype comes from a human donor with alopecia areata. The sequences come from CD4+ T cells sorted from blood, collected at week 4, from a patient treated with tofacitinib.

The DNA of the CDR3 is TGTGCCAGCAGCTCCCGCGTTGGAGAGCACTATGGCTACACCTTC. This encodes CASSSRVGEHYGYTF. The chain uses TRBV7-9 and TRBJ1-2; D ambiguous. The CDR3 is 15 residues long. The V gene lost 4 bases and the J gene lost 3 bases, with 15 bases spanning the gap. The V gene's germline CDR1 is SEHNR and CDR2 FQNEAQ (reference sequence).